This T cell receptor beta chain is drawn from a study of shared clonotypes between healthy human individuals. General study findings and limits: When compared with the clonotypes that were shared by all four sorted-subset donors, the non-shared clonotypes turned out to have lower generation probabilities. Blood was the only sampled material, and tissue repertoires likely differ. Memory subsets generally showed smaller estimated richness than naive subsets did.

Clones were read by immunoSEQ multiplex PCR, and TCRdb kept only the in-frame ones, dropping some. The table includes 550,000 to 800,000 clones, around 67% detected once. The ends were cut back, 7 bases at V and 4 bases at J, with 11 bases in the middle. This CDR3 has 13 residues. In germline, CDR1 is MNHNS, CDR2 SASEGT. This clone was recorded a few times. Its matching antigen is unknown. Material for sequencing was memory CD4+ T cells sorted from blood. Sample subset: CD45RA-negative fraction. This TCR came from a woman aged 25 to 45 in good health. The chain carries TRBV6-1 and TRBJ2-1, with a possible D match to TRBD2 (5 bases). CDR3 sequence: CASTPSWYNEQFF. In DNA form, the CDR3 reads TGTGCCAGCACCCCTAGCTGGTACAATGAGCAGTTCTTC.